This T cell receptor beta chain was identified in a study of blood T cell repertoires in COVID-19. Across the whole study: PBMCs, B-cell-depleted T cells, or T cells were the source of the cDNA or gDNA that made up the material.

This CDR3 region has 15 residues. CDR1 and CDR2 (germline): SEHNR, FQNEAQ (reference sequence). Trimming took 2 bases from V and 4 from J, leaving 13 bases between them. The method was immunoSEQ multiplex PCR; TCRdb's version includes in-frame clones alone and lacks a portion of them. The table records more than 200,000 clones, 85% to 90% of them present only once. Participant ages covered about 18 to 95 years across 20 to 25 US areas. Cohort placement rested on clinical history that participants reported themselves. The rearrangement joins TRBV7-9 to TRBJ2-3; D uncertain. The sequence was collected from a woman aged 50 to 60 who had recovered from COVID-19. Sequencing was performed on PBMCs or T cells enriched from blood (not recorded which). The DNA for the CDR3 is TGTGCCAGCAGCTTAAGCCTAGTGGGTTCAGATACGCAGTATTTT. It specifies CASSLSLVGSDTQYF.